Listed below are T cell receptor beta chains from one sample, sequenced in a study of radiotherapy plus CTLA-4 blockade in lung cancer. Produced via immunoSEQ multiplex PCR; TCRdb's table is partial and in-frame only. The sample gives roughly 85,000 clones, about 87% of which show up once; about a sixth is in the top ten. Sequenced here: peripheral blood, sampled from a patient treated with radiotherapy plus ipilimumab. The receptors were gathered from a human donor with non-small cell lung cancer that progressed on radiotherapy plus ipilimumab. Each CDR3 is given with its conserved first and last residue. The order of the fields is D gene, J gene, clone size, V gene, CDR3 DNA, CDR3 protein. D genes are given only for firm matches. Some rows mark clone size as missing; the rest say once, few, many or name a class of expanded clone.

D gene: NA
J gene: TRBJ1-5
clone size: NA
V gene: TRBV19
CDR3 DNA: TGTGCCAGTAGTAACCCCCCCGGGGGCGCGGATCAGCCCCAGCATTTT
CDR3 protein: CASSNPPGGADQPQHF

D gene: TRBD1
J gene: TRBJ2-1
clone size: NA
V gene: TRBV4-1
CDR3 DNA: TGCGCCAGCAGCTTAGCCGGGACAGGGGGCAGGGAGCAGTTCTTC
CDR3 protein: CASSLAGTGGREQFF

D gene: NA
J gene: TRBJ2-6
clone size: NA
V gene: TRBV5-8
CDR3 DNA: TGTGCCAGCAGGTCCGCTTCGGCCCCTGGGGCCAACGTCCTGACTTTC
CDR3 protein: CASRSASAPGANVLTF

D gene: NA
J gene: TRBJ2-7
clone size: NA
V gene: TRBV15
CDR3 DNA: TGTGCCACCAGCAGCAAGGGGCGGGCAGCTTACTACGAGCAGTACTTC
CDR3 protein: CATSSKGRAAYYEQYF

D gene: TRBD1
J gene: TRBJ1-6
clone size: NA
V gene: TRBV7-8
CDR3 DNA: TGTGCCAGCAGCTTTGAAGGGGGACAGGGGGGTTCACCCCTCCACTTT
CDR3 protein: CASSFEGGQGGSPLHF

D gene: NA
J gene: TRBJ2-7
clone size: NA
V gene: TRBV4-3
CDR3 DNA: TGCGCCAGCAGCCCAAGGTTTGGGGGTGGCAAGCAGTACTTC
CDR3 protein: CASSPRFGGGKQYF

D gene: NA
J gene: TRBJ1-3
clone size: NA
V gene: TRBV2
CDR3 DNA: TGTGCCAGCAGTGGTCAGGGTCCTGGAAACACCATATATTTT
CDR3 protein: CASSGQGPGNTIYF

D gene: TRBD1
J gene: TRBJ1-1
clone size: NA
V gene: TRBV2
CDR3 DNA: TGTGCCAGCAGATTTGGACAGGTACTTGAAGCTTTCTTT
CDR3 protein: CASRFGQVLEAFF

D gene: NA
J gene: TRBJ1-1
clone size: NA
V gene: TRBV7-9
CDR3 DNA: TGTGCCAGCAGCTTACTCGGGGACACTGAAGCTTTCTTT
CDR3 protein: CASSLLGDTEAFF

D gene: TRBD1
J gene: TRBJ1-1
clone size: once
V gene: TRBV7-2
CDR3 DNA: TGTGCCAGCAGGCTGTCCCGGGACAGGGGCCGGGGCACTGAAGCTTTCTTT
CDR3 protein: CASRLSRDRGRGTEAFF

D gene: NA
J gene: TRBJ1-1
clone size: NA
V gene: TRBV12-5
CDR3 DNA: TGTGCTAGTGGTTTGGTACTGGAGGGGGTTAAGAACACTGAAGCTTTCTTT
CDR3 protein: CASGLVLEGVKNTEAFF

D gene: NA
J gene: TRBJ2-5
clone size: NA
V gene: TRBV4-3
CDR3 DNA: TGCGCCAGCAGCCAAGATCGGGCTAGTGGTGGCCGTTGGGAGACCCAGTACTTC
CDR3 protein: CASSQDRASGGRWETQYF

D gene: TRBD1
J gene: TRBJ1-2
clone size: NA
V gene: TRBV19
CDR3 DNA: TGTGCCAGTACTATGGGGAGGACAGGGACCGGCTACACCTTC
CDR3 protein: CASTMGRTGTGYTF

D gene: NA
J gene: TRBJ1-2
clone size: NA
V gene: TRBV5-1
CDR3 DNA: TGCGCCAGCAGCTTGGGACACCGCCCTGGCTACACCTTC
CDR3 protein: CASSLGHRPGYTF

D gene: TRBD2
J gene: TRBJ2-2
clone size: once
V gene: TRBV5-1
CDR3 DNA: TGCGCCAGCAGCTTTAACCGACTAGCGGGAGGGCCCGGGGAGCTGTTTTTT
CDR3 protein: CASSFNRLAGGPGELFF

D gene: NA
J gene: TRBJ1-3
clone size: NA
V gene: TRBV7-9
CDR3 DNA: TGTGCCAGCAGCTTAGAGGCTCGGCGGAGATCTGGAAACACCATATATTTT
CDR3 protein: CASSLEARRRSGNTIYF

D gene: TRBD1
J gene: TRBJ2-7
clone size: NA
V gene: TRBV5-1
CDR3 DNA: TGCGCCAGCACAGGTTCTGGACAGGGGCTCGAGCAGTACTTC
CDR3 protein: CASTGSGQGLEQYF

D gene: TRBD2
J gene: TRBJ2-7
clone size: NA
V gene: TRBV5-1
CDR3 DNA: TGCGCCAGCAGCTTAACTAGCGGGAGTTACTACGAGCAGTACTTC
CDR3 protein: CASSLTSGSYYEQYF

D gene: TRBD1
J gene: TRBJ2-7
clone size: NA
V gene: TRBV5-1
CDR3 DNA: TGCGCCAGCAGCTTAGCAGTACCTGGGACAGGGAGCTCCTACGAGCAGTACTTC
CDR3 protein: CASSLAVPGTGSSYEQYF

D gene: NA
J gene: TRBJ2-3
clone size: NA
V gene: TRBV9
CDR3 DNA: TGTGCCAGCAGCGTAGGAGGACAGCGCACAGATACGCAGTATTTT
CDR3 protein: CASSVGGQRTDTQYF

D gene: TRBD1
J gene: TRBJ1-2
clone size: NA
V gene: TRBV28
CDR3 DNA: TGTGCCAGCAGTATGACCGGGACAGCGATTAACTATGGCTACACCTTC
CDR3 protein: CASSMTGTAINYGYTF

D gene: NA
J gene: TRBJ2-7
clone size: NA
V gene: TRBV29-1
CDR3 DNA: TGCAGCGTTGTTCTATTAGGGTACGAGCAGTACTTC
CDR3 protein: CSVVLLGYEQYF

D gene: NA
J gene: TRBJ2-2
clone size: NA
V gene: TRBV7-2
CDR3 DNA: TGTGCCAGCAGCCTTGGACCTGAGAACACCGGGGAGCTGTTTTTT
CDR3 protein: CASSLGPENTGELFF

D gene: NA
J gene: TRBJ1-6
clone size: NA
V gene: TRBV29-1
CDR3 DNA: TGCAGCGTGTTGGCAGGACCGAATTCACCCCTCCACTTT
CDR3 protein: CSVLAGPNSPLHF

D gene: NA
J gene: TRBJ1-5
clone size: once
V gene: TRBV15
CDR3 DNA: TGTGCCACCAGCAGACCCTATCAGCCCCAGCATTTT
CDR3 protein: CATSRPYQPQHF

D gene: NA
J gene: TRBJ1-2
clone size: NA
V gene: TRBV9
CDR3 DNA: TGTGCCAGCAGCGTAGACCTTAACTATGGCTACACCTTC
CDR3 protein: CASSVDLNYGYTF

D gene: NA
J gene: TRBJ2-7
clone size: NA
V gene: TRBV6-5
CDR3 DNA: TGTGCCAGCAGGCCGACTAGTCGCTACGAGCAGTACTTC
CDR3 protein: CASRPTSRYEQYF

D gene: TRBD2
J gene: TRBJ2-5
clone size: NA
V gene: TRBV6-5
CDR3 DNA: TGTGCCAGCAGTTCCCCAAGGACTAGCGGGGAGACCCAGTACTTC
CDR3 protein: CASSSPRTSGETQYF

D gene: NA
J gene: TRBJ2-5
clone size: NA
V gene: TRBV25-1
CDR3 DNA: TGTGCCAGCAGTGAATTATTACAGGGCCAAGAGACCCAGTACTTC
CDR3 protein: CASSELLQGQETQYF

D gene: TRBD1
J gene: TRBJ2-1
clone size: NA
V gene: TRBV2
CDR3 DNA: TGTGCCAGCAGCCCGGGACAGACCTACAATGAGCAGTTCTTC
CDR3 protein: CASSPGQTYNEQFF

D gene: NA
J gene: TRBJ1-4
clone size: few
V gene: TRBV2
CDR3 DNA: TGTGCCAGCAGTGAAATGGGTCCAACTAATGAAAAACTGTTTTTT
CDR3 protein: CASSEMGPTNEKLFF

D gene: NA
J gene: TRBJ1-2
clone size: NA
V gene: TRBV27
CDR3 DNA: TGTGCCAGCAGAGTACGGGGGACGGATGGCTACACCTTC
CDR3 protein: CASRVRGTDGYTF

D gene: NA
J gene: TRBJ2-1
clone size: once
V gene: TRBV7-2
CDR3 DNA: TGTGCCAGCAGCTTAGGCACCGCGGGCTCCTACAATGAGCAGTTCTTC
CDR3 protein: CASSLGTAGSYNEQFF

D gene: NA
J gene: TRBJ1-5
clone size: few
V gene: TRBV19
CDR3 DNA: TGTGCCAGTCGCGAGGCCCTCTATAGCAATCAGCCCCAGCATTTT
CDR3 protein: CASREALYSNQPQHF

D gene: NA
J gene: TRBJ2-2
clone size: NA
V gene: TRBV2
CDR3 DNA: TGTGCCAGCAGGATTTCTTTCACCGGGGAGCTGTTTTTT
CDR3 protein: CASRISFTGELFF

D gene: NA
J gene: TRBJ2-1
clone size: NA
V gene: TRBV19
CDR3 DNA: TGTGCCAGTAGTATGGGTGAGCAGTTCTTC
CDR3 protein: CASSMGEQFF

D gene: NA
J gene: TRBJ1-2
clone size: NA
V gene: TRBV25-1
CDR3 DNA: TGTGCCAGCAGTGAAAAGGGGCTGAAGGATGGCTACACCTTC
CDR3 protein: CASSEKGLKDGYTF

D gene: TRBD1
J gene: TRBJ1-5
clone size: NA
V gene: TRBV19
CDR3 DNA: TGTGCCAGTCAAGACAGGGGGAATGGCAATCAGCCCCAGCATTTT
CDR3 protein: CASQDRGNGNQPQHF

D gene: TRBD1
J gene: TRBJ2-5
clone size: once
V gene: TRBV5-8
CDR3 DNA: TGTGCCAGCAGCTTGCTTCAGGGGGCAGGGGAGACCCAGTACTTC
CDR3 protein: CASSLLQGAGETQYF

D gene: TRBD2
J gene: TRBJ2-7
clone size: NA
V gene: TRBV27
CDR3 DNA: TGTGCCAGCAGAGACCTAGCGGGGGGGATCTACGAGCAGTACTTC
CDR3 protein: CASRDLAGGIYEQYF

D gene: TRBD2
J gene: TRBJ2-3
clone size: NA
V gene: TRBV27
CDR3 DNA: TGTGCCAGCAGTTTGACTAGCAAAGATACGCAGTATTTT
CDR3 protein: CASSLTSKDTQYF

D gene: NA
J gene: TRBJ2-3
clone size: once
V gene: TRBV15
CDR3 DNA: TGTGCCACCAGCAGGCGAACCCTCCACACAGATACGCAGTATTTT
CDR3 protein: CATSRRTLHTDTQYF

D gene: NA
J gene: TRBJ1-2
clone size: few
V gene: TRBV7-8
CDR3 DNA: TGTGCCAGCAGCCCCGACAGGCCCTATGGCTACACCTTC
CDR3 protein: CASSPDRPYGYTF

D gene: NA
J gene: TRBJ1-2
clone size: once
V gene: TRBV29-1
CDR3 DNA: TGCAGCGTTGAAGATCGCCGCTTTGGCTACACCTTC
CDR3 protein: CSVEDRRFGYTF

D gene: NA
J gene: TRBJ2-7
clone size: once
V gene: TRBV5-1
CDR3 DNA: TGCGCCAGCAGCTTGGAAGTAAACGAGCAGTACTTC
CDR3 protein: CASSLEVNEQYF

D gene: NA
J gene: TRBJ2-3
clone size: NA
V gene: TRBV7-2
CDR3 DNA: TGTGCCAGCAGCTTAGCGGGGACACTTAGCACAGATACGCAGTATTTT
CDR3 protein: CASSLAGTLSTDTQYF

D gene: NA
J gene: TRBJ2-7
clone size: once
V gene: TRBV5-1
CDR3 DNA: TGCGCCAGCAGCAAGTGGGGACAAGAGGACGAGCAGTACTTC
CDR3 protein: CASSKWGQEDEQYF

D gene: NA
J gene: TRBJ2-3
clone size: NA
V gene: TRBV6-6
CDR3 DNA: TGTGCCAGCAGTTACTCCGGTCGAGGGGATACGCAGTATTTT
CDR3 protein: CASSYSGRGDTQYF

D gene: NA
J gene: TRBJ2-7
clone size: few
V gene: TRBV5-4
CDR3 DNA: TGTGCCAGCAGCTTGGCCTCCAGAGCCAGGTACGAGCAGTACTTC
CDR3 protein: CASSLASRARYEQYF

D gene: NA
J gene: TRBJ1-5
clone size: NA
V gene: TRBV18
CDR3 DNA: TGTGCCAGCTCATGGCAAAATAGCAATCAGCCCCAGCATTTT
CDR3 protein: CASSWQNSNQPQHF

D gene: TRBD1
J gene: TRBJ1-2
clone size: NA
V gene: TRBV7-9
CDR3 DNA: TGTGCCAGCAGCTTACAGGGGGCGTATGGCTACACCTTC
CDR3 protein: CASSLQGAYGYTF

D gene: NA
J gene: TRBJ1-5
clone size: NA
V gene: TRBV10-3
CDR3 DNA: TGTGCCATCACATCAGCCCCAGCATTT
CDR3 protein: CAITSAPAF

D gene: NA
J gene: TRBJ1-4
clone size: NA
V gene: TRBV28
CDR3 DNA: TGTGCCAGCAGTCCGGCAGGGCACGCAACTAATGAAAAACTGTTTTTT
CDR3 protein: CASSPAGHATNEKLFF

D gene: TRBD1
J gene: TRBJ2-7
clone size: NA
V gene: TRBV11-1
CDR3 DNA: TGTGCCAGCAGCTTAGCCCCAACAGGGGACTACGAGCAGTACTTC
CDR3 protein: CASSLAPTGDYEQYF

D gene: NA
J gene: TRBJ2-1
clone size: NA
V gene: TRBV4-1
CDR3 DNA: TGCGCCAGCAGCCAAGATCCCGGCAACAATGAGCAGTTCTTC
CDR3 protein: CASSQDPGNNEQFF

D gene: TRBD1
J gene: TRBJ1-2
clone size: NA
V gene: TRBV28
CDR3 DNA: TGTGCCAGCAGTCTCGGACAGGGAGGCGGCTACACCTTC
CDR3 protein: CASSLGQGGGYTF

D gene: NA
J gene: TRBJ2-5
clone size: NA
V gene: TRBV6-6
CDR3 DNA: TGTGCCAGCAGTTACTCTTCTCCGGGGGGCGGTGAGACCCAGTACTTC
CDR3 protein: CASSYSSPGGGETQYF

D gene: NA
J gene: TRBJ2-3
clone size: NA
V gene: TRBV7-9
CDR3 DNA: TGTGCCAGCAGCTTACGGACTGGCAGGGAGCAGTATTTT
CDR3 protein: CASSLRTGREQYF

D gene: NA
J gene: TRBJ2-7
clone size: few
V gene: TRBV6-4
CDR3 DNA: TGTGCCAGCCACATCATCGGAGACGCACCGCTCGGGTCCTACGAGCAGTACTTC
CDR3 protein: CASHIIGDAPLGSYEQYF